Listed below are T cell receptor beta chains from one sample, sequenced in a study of T-cell reconstitution after alpha-beta-depleted transplantation in children. TCRdb reanalysed the PCR reads using MiXCR and keeps one entry per CDR3 protein. The sample consists of under 250,000 distinct CDR3 sequences, roughly a quarter of them appearing once. Here the sequenced sample was PBMCs, mostly from graft donor cells, taken 360 days after TCRalphabeta/CD19-depleted stem cell transplant. The receptors shown here come from a female patient aged 2-10 years who had a stem cell transplant for congenital amegakaryocytic thrombocytopenia, so the T cells may come from the graft donor. Both conserved end residues are part of each CDR3. D genes are given only for firm matches. Clone size is shown for a subset of rows, as once, few, many or a class of expanded clone.

clone_size: .
j_call: TRBJ1-6
v_call: TRBV7-6
d_call: .
cdr3_aa: CASSLMPSPLHF
cdr3_nt: TGTGCCAGCAGCTTAATGCCTTCACCCCTCCACTTT

clone_size: .
j_call: TRBJ1-5
v_call: TRBV20-1
d_call: .
cdr3_aa: CSARGRTGNQPQHF
cdr3_nt: TGCAGTGCTAGAGGTAGGACAGGCAATCAGCCCCAGCATTTT

clone_size: few
j_call: TRBJ2-5
v_call: TRBV13
d_call: .
cdr3_aa: CASRNEGEEPGETQYF
cdr3_nt: TGTGCCAGCAGGAACGAGGGGGAAGAACCGGGGGAGACCCAGTACTTC

clone_size: .
j_call: TRBJ2-7
v_call: TRBV20-1
d_call: .
cdr3_aa: CSARDVTGAYEQYF
cdr3_nt: TGCAGTGCTAGAGATGTGACAGGTGCCTACGAGCAGTACTTC

clone_size: .
j_call: TRBJ2-7
v_call: TRBV7-3
d_call: .
cdr3_aa: CASSLTAGFEQYF
cdr3_nt: TGTGCCAGCAGCTTAACGGCAGGGTTCGAGCAGTACTTC

clone_size: .
j_call: TRBJ1-5
v_call: TRBV10-3
d_call: .
cdr3_aa: CAISESSGHQPQHF
cdr3_nt: TGTGCCATCAGTGAGTCGTCCGGGCATCAGCCCCAGCATTTT

clone_size: few
j_call: TRBJ2-1
v_call: TRBV5-1
d_call: .
cdr3_aa: CASSHRESSSYNEQFF
cdr3_nt: TGCGCCAGCAGCCACCGGGAGTCGAGCTCCTACAATGAGCAGTTCTTC

clone_size: .
j_call: TRBJ1-3
v_call: TRBV3-1
d_call: .
cdr3_aa: CASSQDRSSGNTIYF
cdr3_nt: TGTGCCAGCAGCCAAGATCGGAGCTCTGGAAACACCATATATTTT

clone_size: few
j_call: TRBJ1-2
v_call: TRBV20-1
d_call: TRBD1
cdr3_aa: CSARATGDYGYTF
cdr3_nt: TGCAGTGCTAGAGCTACAGGGGACTATGGCTACACCTTC

clone_size: few
j_call: TRBJ1-5
v_call: TRBV7-8
d_call: .
cdr3_aa: CASSLGRNQPQHF
cdr3_nt: TGTGCCAGCAGCTTAGGAAGGAATCAGCCCCAGCATTTT

clone_size: .
j_call: TRBJ2-1
v_call: TRBV20-1
d_call: TRBD2
cdr3_aa: CSARDLAGESYNEQFF
cdr3_nt: TGCAGTGCTAGAGATCTGGCGGGAGAGTCCTACAATGAGCAGTTCTTC

clone_size: once
j_call: TRBJ2-3
v_call: TRBV13
d_call: .
cdr3_aa: CASSPPGPVTDTQYF
cdr3_nt: TGTGCCAGCAGCCCCCCGGGCCCAGTCACAGATACACAGTATTTT

clone_size: .
j_call: TRBJ2-3
v_call: TRBV12-3/TRBV12-4
d_call: .
cdr3_aa: CASRLGRSTDTQYF
cdr3_nt: TGTGCCAGCAGACTCGGACGGAGCACAGATACGCAGTATTTT

clone_size: .
j_call: TRBJ2-7
v_call: TRBV7-9
d_call: .
cdr3_aa: CASSLSVPYEQYF
cdr3_nt: TGTGCCAGCAGCTTATCGGTCCCCTACGAGCAGTACTTC

clone_size: .
j_call: TRBJ1-1
v_call: TRBV6-2/TRBV6-3
d_call: TRBD1
cdr3_aa: CASSSGQGLTVTEAFF
cdr3_nt: TGTGCCAGCAGTTCCGGACAGGGCCTTACCGTGACTGAAGCTTTCTTT

clone_size: .
j_call: TRBJ1-1
v_call: TRBV5-1
d_call: .
cdr3_aa: CASSLWPGAAEAFF
cdr3_nt: TGCGCCAGCAGCTTGTGGCCCGGGGCAGCTGAAGCTTTCTTT

clone_size: .
j_call: TRBJ2-7
v_call: TRBV6-2/TRBV6-3
d_call: .
cdr3_aa: CASTGEAYEQYF
cdr3_nt: TGTGCCAGCACAGGGGAGGCCTACGAGCAGTACTTC

clone_size: few
j_call: TRBJ2-3
v_call: TRBV12-3/TRBV12-4
d_call: .
cdr3_aa: CASSLPSGTDTQYF
cdr3_nt: TGTGCCAGCAGTTTACCTAGCGGCACAGATACGCAGTATTTT

clone_size: few
j_call: TRBJ1-1
v_call: TRBV4-1
d_call: .
cdr3_aa: CASSRTWRVSEAFF
cdr3_nt: TGCGCCAGCAGCCGAACATGGAGAGTCTCTGAAGCTTTCTTT

clone_size: few
j_call: TRBJ1-5
v_call: TRBV15
d_call: .
cdr3_aa: CATSRKTGGNQPQHF
cdr3_nt: TGTGCCACCAGCAGAAAAACAGGCGGCAATCAGCCCCAGCATTTT

clone_size: .
j_call: TRBJ2-7
v_call: TRBV29-1
d_call: .
cdr3_aa: CSVEDSGKQYF
cdr3_nt: TGCAGCGTTGAAGACTCTGGTAAGCAGTACTTC

clone_size: few
j_call: TRBJ2-1
v_call: TRBV5-6
d_call: .
cdr3_aa: CASSLARLGEQFF
cdr3_nt: TGTGCCAGCAGCTTGGCACGGCTTGGTGAGCAGTTCTTC

clone_size: many
j_call: TRBJ2-7
v_call: TRBV5-1
d_call: .
cdr3_aa: CASSLEALAGEQYF
cdr3_nt: TGCGCCAGCAGCTTGGAGGCATTAGCCGGCGAGCAGTACTTC

clone_size: .
j_call: TRBJ1-5
v_call: TRBV20-1
d_call: .
cdr3_aa: CSARPRRPNQPQHF
cdr3_nt: TGCAGTGCTAGACCCCGCAGACCGAATCAGCCCCAGCATTTT

clone_size: few
j_call: TRBJ1-1
v_call: TRBV20-1
d_call: TRBD1
cdr3_aa: CSARQGARTEAFF
cdr3_nt: TGCAGTGCTCGACAGGGGGCGCGGACTGAAGCTTTCTTT

clone_size: few
j_call: TRBJ2-3
v_call: TRBV5-5
d_call: TRBD2
cdr3_aa: CASSLAVLAGVDTQYF
cdr3_nt: TGTGCCAGCAGCTTGGCCGTACTAGCGGGAGTAGATACGCAGTATTTT

clone_size: .
j_call: TRBJ1-2
v_call: TRBV20-1
d_call: .
cdr3_aa: CSASGGPDSAPNYGYTF
cdr3_nt: TGCAGTGCTAGCGGGGGGCCCGACAGCGCCCCTAACTATGGCTACACCTTC

clone_size: .
j_call: TRBJ1-4
v_call: TRBV20-1
d_call: .
cdr3_aa: CSVVFTNEKLFF
cdr3_nt: TGCAGTGTGGTTTTTACTAATGAAAAACTGTTTTTT

clone_size: few
j_call: TRBJ1-1
v_call: TRBV5-5
d_call: .
cdr3_aa: CASSFNGGHSKAFF
cdr3_nt: TGTGCCAGCAGCTTCAATGGGGGCCACTCGAAAGCTTTCTTT

clone_size: few
j_call: TRBJ2-1
v_call: TRBV28
d_call: TRBD2
cdr3_aa: CASSSNGGLAGGEYNEQFF
cdr3_nt: TGTGCCAGCAGTTCTAACGGCGGACTAGCGGGAGGGGAGTACAATGAGCAGTTCTTC

clone_size: .
j_call: TRBJ2-3
v_call: TRBV12-3/TRBV12-4
d_call: .
cdr3_aa: CASSLSVPTDTQYF
cdr3_nt: TGTGCCAGCAGTTTATCCGTTCCAACAGATACGCAGTATTTT

clone_size: few
j_call: TRBJ2-7
v_call: TRBV5-1
d_call: .
cdr3_aa: CASSPGLVTYEQYF
cdr3_nt: TGCGCCAGCAGCCCGGGACTCGTGACCTACGAGCAGTACTTC

clone_size: .
j_call: TRBJ1-1
v_call: TRBV7-2
d_call: .
cdr3_aa: CASSLVGGGDTEAFF
cdr3_nt: TGTGCCAGCAGCTTAGTTGGAGGGGGGGATACTGAAGCTTTCTTT

clone_size: .
j_call: TRBJ2-1
v_call: TRBV20-1
d_call: .
cdr3_aa: CSAKNGFTYNEQFF
cdr3_nt: TGCAGTGCTAAAAACGGGTTTACCTACAATGAGCAGTTCTTC